These 27 T cell receptor beta chains originate from one sample sequenced in a study of CD8+CD57+ T cells in acquired aplastic anemia. The template for TCR beta VDJ and CDR3 sequence profiling was genomic DNA. One entry per CDR3 protein, called by TCRdb with MiXCR from the reads. This table holds about 270,000 distinct CDR3 sequences, approximately 57% found once. Sequenced material: sorted CD4+, CD8+, or CD8+CD57+ T cells (not recorded which) from PBMCs. The receptors were gathered from a human donor with severe aplastic anemia or a healthy control (not recorded which).

The chain carries TRBV12-3 or TRBV12-4 and TRBJ1-1; tentatively, D is TRBD1 (5 bases). Trimming took 7 bases from V and 9 from J, leaving 15 bases between them. CDR3 length equals 12 residues. The CDR3 sequence: CASTETGLKAFF. The CDR3 coding sequence is TGTGCCAGCACCGAAACGGGGCTTAAAGCTTTCTTT.

V gene TRBV7-2 combines with J gene TRBJ2-7, with unresolved D. V was trimmed by 1 base and J by 6 bases, leaving 7 bases between them. Germline-derived CDR1 and CDR2 are SGHTA and FQGNSA. The CDR3 totals 12 residues. CDR3 amino acids: CASSLGYGEQYF. The CDR3 DNA reads TGTGCCAGCAGCTTAGGGTATGGCGAGCAGTACTTC.

V gene TRBV5-8 combines with J gene TRBJ2-2; 8 bases align to TRBD1. Germline trimming cut 0 bases from V and 9 bases from J; bases unmatched to any gene: 7. The CDR3 length is 15 residues. Germline V gene lookup returns CDR1 SGHTS and CDR2 YDEGEE. CDR3 sequence reads: CASSLGQGQHRELFF. The CDR3 DNA is TGTGCCAGCAGCTTGGGACAGGGGCAACACAGGGAGCTGTTTTTT.

This chain links TRBV14 with TRBJ2-3; D perhaps matches TRBD1 (5 bases). V was trimmed by 0 bases and J by 1 base, leaving 17 bases between them. CDR1 and CDR2 from the germline V gene are SGHDN and FVKESK. This CDR3 region has 18 residues. The CDR3 spells CASSQDSIYGAGTDTQYF. Here the CDR3 DNA reads TGTGCCAGCAGCCAAGATTCCATATATGGGGCGGGCACAGATACGCAGTATTTT. The complete variable domain, with remaining parts taken from reference TRBV14 and TRBJ2-3, reads EAGVTQFPSHSVIEKGQTVTLRCDPISGHDNLYWYRRVMGKEIKFLLHFVKESKQDESGMPNNRFLAERTGGTYSTLKVQPAELEDSGVYFCASSQDSIYGAGTDTQYFGPGTRLTVL.

The chain combines TRBV15 with TRBJ2-3; 11 bases map to TRBD1. V gave up 4 bases and J gave up 11 bases; unmatched junction bases: 8. In germline, CDR1 is LNHNV, CDR2 YYDKDF (reference sequence). This CDR3 is 14 amino acids long. The CDR3 loop reads CATSKDRGRNEQYF. The CDR3, as DNA: TGTGCCACCAGCAAGGACAGGGGGCGGAATGAGCAGTATTTT.

V is TRBV7-2 and J is TRBJ2-3, with 9 bases aligning to TRBD2. The CDR3 spans 17 residues. Germline CDR1 reads SGHTA; CDR2 reads FQGNSA. J was trimmed by 1 base and V by 1 base; bases with no gene match: 6. The CDR3 is CASSLVERLAGTDTQYF. DNA of the CDR3: TGTGCCAGCAGCTTAGTAGAGAGACTAGCGGGCACAGATACGCAGTATTTT.

The J gene is TRBJ1-2, the V gene TRBV29-1; a possible D gene is TRBD1 (5 bases). Trimming took 5 bases from V and 3 from J, leaving 10 bases between them. CDR3 length: 12 residues. Germline values: CDR1 SQVTM, CDR2 ANQGSEA. The DNA of the CDR3 is TGCAGCGTTTTGGCGGGGGACTATGGCTACACCTTC. Translated: CSVLAGDYGYTF.

This chain joins TRBV2 and TRBJ1-3, with TRBD1 identical over 7 bases. After removal of 6 bases from V and 4 bases from J, the junction contained 9 bases not matched to a gene. There are 15 residues in the CDR3. The germline V gene encodes CDR1 SNHLY and CDR2 FYNNEI. CDR3 coding DNA: TGTGCCAGCAGCCTAAGACAGGGTGGAGGAAACACCATATATTTT. Amino acids: CASSLRQGGGNTIYF.

As concerns this clonotype: The final CDR3 position lacks the conserved phenylalanine or tryptophan, pointing to a likely read error. This chain links TRBV5-1 with TRBJ2-2, with a tentative D call TRBD1 (5 bases). The V and J ends lost 0 bases and 3 bases respectively, with 9 bases between them. The germline gives CDR1 SGHRS, CDR2 YFSETQ. The CDR3 runs to 15 residues. This CDR3 reads CASSLEGCHTGELFL. CDR3 DNA: TGCGCCAGCAGCTTGGAGGGGTGTCACACCGGGGAGCTGTTTCTT.

This clonotype has at least ten counts. This chain links TRBV7-9 with TRBJ2-7; D not certain. V lost 3 bases and J lost 5, with 11 bases in between. Per germline, CDR1 SEHNR and CDR2 FQNEAQ (reference sequence). This CDR3 is built from 13 residues. The CDR3 DNA reads as TGTGCCAGCAGCTTGGTCGCTGGTCACGAGCAGTACTTC. Translation: CASSLVAGHEQYF.

This clonotype was counted ten times or more. This chain connects TRBV11-2 to TRBJ2-1; D gene unclear. With 5 bases removed from V and 2 bases from J, the gap between germline ends came to 16 bases. Germline CDR1 is SGHAT and CDR2 is FQNNGV. The CDR3 sequence is 16 residues long. The DNA for the CDR3 is TGTGCCAGCAGCCTTCACCCGGGTAGTGCCTACAATGAGCAGTTCTTC. The encoded protein is CASSLHPGSAYNEQFF.

The genes are TRBV20-1 and TRBJ1-5; D is perhaps TRBD1 (6 bases). Trimming shortened V by 7 bases and J by 3 bases, and 13 bases separated the two germline ends. This CDR3 contains 13 residues. The germline V gene encodes CDR1 DFQATT and CDR2 SNEGSKA (reference sequence). CDR3 bases: TGCAGTGTTCCGAGGGGGGCCAATCAGCCCCAGCATTTT. Protein product: CSVPRGANQPQHF.

To note about this clonotype: The missing conserved phenylalanine or tryptophan at the end of this CDR3 makes a read error likely. No DNA is shown, since the ends of the CDR3 on it are uncertain; the CDR3 is the one TCRdb lists. The V and J genes are TRBV20-1 and TRBJ1-4; TRBD1 is the table's D call and was not checked against the DNA. The germline V gene encodes CDR1 DFQATT and CDR2 SNEGSKA (reference sequence). The CDR3 region is 9 residues in length, termini included. CDR3 in amino acids: CSVRDRTLY.

There are many counts of this clonotype. The V and J genes are TRBV11-2 and TRBJ1-6, with TRBD1 matching over 8 bases. J gave up 9 bases and V 1 base, and 8 bases lay outside the gene matches. The CDR3 runs 16 residues. In germline, CDR1 is SGHAT, CDR2 FQNNGV. The CDR3 is CASSLAGRTGLSPLHF. The CDR3 DNA sequence: TGTGCCAGCAGCTTAGCAGGGAGGACAGGGCTTTCACCCCTCCACTTT.

The J gene is TRBJ2-7, the V gene TRBV7-8; unclear D gene. V gave up 4 bases and J gave up 1 base, with 11 bases separating them. Germline values: CDR1 SGHVS, CDR2 FQNEAQ. The CDR3 has 14 amino acids. CDR3 amino acids: CASSSTSVSYEQYF. CDR3 in DNA: TGTGCCAGCAGCTCCACGTCGGTATCCTACGAGCAGTACTTC. Full variable domain (outside the CDR3, taken from reference TRBV7-8 and TRBJ2-7): GAGVSQSPRYKVAKRGQDVALRCDPISGHVSLFWYQQALGQGPEFLTYFQNEAQLDKSGLPSDRFFAERPEGSVSTLKIQRTQQEDSAVYLCASSSTSVSYEQYFGPGTRLTVT.

The rearrangement uses TRBV20-1 and TRBJ2-5; 10 bases align to TRBD2. Germline V gene sequence: CDR1 DFQATT, CDR2 SNEGSKA (reference sequence). V was clipped by 0 bases and J by 6 bases; unmatched bases: 7. There are 15 residues in the CDR3. CDR3: CSARDWGTSEKTQYF. CDR3 DNA sequence: TGCAGTGCTAGAGATTGGGGGACTAGCGAAAAGACCCAGTACTTC.

This chain links TRBV7-9 with TRBJ1-2, with 12 positions matching TRBD1. CDR1 and CDR2 (germline): SEHNR, FQNEAQ (reference sequence). Trimming took 5 bases from V and 7 from J; bases not matched to a gene: 8. The length of the CDR3 is 15 residues. In DNA form, the CDR3 reads TGTGCCAGCAGCCAAGATCGGGACAGGGGGCTTGGCTACACCTTC. Protein product: CASSQDRDRGLGYTF. The whole variable domain, remainder taken from reference TRBV7-9 and TRBJ1-2, is DTGVSQNPRHKITKRGQNVTFRCDPISEHNRLYWYRQTLGQGPEFLTYFQNEAQLEKSRLLSDRFSAERPKGSFSTLEIQRTEQGDSAMYLCASSQDRDRGLGYTFGSGTRLTVV.

A single count supports this clonotype. This may stem from a read error, because a much larger clone lies one nucleotide away. Because it lacks the conserved phenylalanine or tryptophan at the end, this CDR3 is likely a read error. This rearrangement joins TRBV3-1 to TRBJ2-5; D not certain. Germline assignment: CDR1 LGHDT and CDR2 YNNKEL (reference sequence). Trimming took off 1 base at V and 1 base at J, with 7 bases between the two ends. This CDR3 has 14 amino acids. CDR3 sequence reads: CASSQVGSQETQYL. Here the CDR3 DNA reads TGTGCCAGCAGCCAAGTAGGCAGCCAAGAGACCCAGTACTTA.

This clonotype has just a few counts. The chain uses TRBV7-3 and TRBJ1-6; unclear D gene. The V and J ends lost 1 base and 7 bases respectively, with 11 bases between them. This CDR3 region has 15 residues. CDR1 and CDR2 from the germline V gene are SGHTA and FQGTGA. CDR3 sequence: CASSLIGQVNSPLHF. The CDR3 bases are TGTGCCAGCAGCTTAATCGGGCAGGTAAATTCACCCCTCCACTTT.

This chain links TRBV20-1 with TRBJ2-1; 10 bases are a match to TRBD2. Losses at the gene ends were 0 bases for V and 9 bases for J; bases not matched to a gene: 8. The CDR3 is 15 residues long. Germline V gene data show CDR1 as DFQATT and CDR2 as SNEGSKA (reference sequence). This CDR3 is CSARDGAGGPGEQFF. In nucleotides, the CDR3 is TGCAGTGCTAGAGATGGAGCGGGAGGGCCCGGTGAGCAGTTCTTC.

This clonotype was recorded many times. The gene calls are TRBV4-3 and TRBJ1-2; D remains unclear. Germline CDR1 reads LGHNA; CDR2 reads YSLEER. V was pared by 0 bases and J by 4 bases, with 6 bases between. CDR3 size: 13 residues. The CDR3 sequence: CASSQDAVYGYTF. The DNA of the CDR3 is TGCGCCAGCAGCCAAGATGCGGTCTATGGCTACACCTTC.

The CDR3 reads CASVGETQYF. The CDR3 DNA is TGTGCCAGCGTGGGGGAGACCCAGTACTTC. V gene TRBV27 combines with J gene TRBJ2-5; D is unclear. The CDR3 runs 10 residues. Trimming took off 8 bases at V and 5 bases at J, with 6 bases between the two ends. CDR1 is MNHEY and CDR2 is SMNVEV in the germline V gene (reference sequence).

There are many counts of this clonotype. The chain couples TRBV11-2 to TRBJ1-5; no reliable D call. Trimming shortened V by 0 bases and J by 6 bases, and 6 bases separated the two germline ends. This CDR3 contains 13 residues. Germline CDR1 SGHAT, CDR2 FQNNGV. DNA for the CDR3: TGTGCCAGCAGCTTAGACGTGGTTCAGCCCCAGCATTTT. Protein: CASSLDVVQPQHF.

V and J are TRBV20-1 and TRBJ1-5, with a tentative D call TRBD1 (6 bases). V was clipped by 8 bases and J by 0 bases, with 14 bases between them. Germline CDR1 is DFQATT and CDR2 is SNEGSKA (reference sequence). CDR3 length: 14 residues. DNA for the CDR3: TGCAGTCCCAAGGGGGGAGTTAGCAATCAGCCCCAGCATTTT. As protein: CSPKGGVSNQPQHF.

This clonotype has just a few counts. The chain is built from TRBV25-1 and TRBJ2-7; possibly TRBD1 for D (5 bases). This CDR3 region has 17 residues. Germline CDR1 MGHDK, CDR2 SYGVNS. Trimming took 8 bases from V and 4 from J, leaving 27 bases between them. The chain's CDR3 is CASRRSEPRQRIYEQYF. The DNA of the CDR3 is TGTGCCAGCCGACGCTCCGAACCTAGACAGAGAATTTACGAGCAGTACTTC.

This clonotype was observed many times. V is TRBV19 and J is TRBJ1-2; D is unclear. CDR3 length: 10 residues. Trimming pared 6 bases from V and 6 bases from J, leaving 5 bases between. Germline CDR1 is LNHDA and CDR2 is SQIVND (reference sequence). Here the CDR3 reads CASRLDGYTF. Here the CDR3 DNA reads TGTGCCAGTAGATTAGATGGCTACACCTTC. Variable domain in full (rest from reference TRBV19 and TRBJ1-2): DGGITQSPKYLFRKEGQNVTLSCEQNLNHDAMYWYRQDPGQGLRLIYYSQIVNDFQKGDIAEGYSVSREKKESFPLTVTSAQKNPTAFYLCASRLDGYTFGSGTRLTVV.

This clonotype turned up a few times. The chain is built from TRBV12-3 or TRBV12-4 and TRBJ1-1; the match to TRBD1 covers 7 bases. The ends lost 6 bases at V and 7 bases at J; junction bases unmatched: 11. The CDR3 runs 14 residues. The CDR3 spells CASSQGQTNGEAFF. Here the CDR3 DNA reads TGTGCCAGCAGCCAGGGACAGACAAACGGTGAAGCTTTCTTT.